The sequence of this T cell receptor (beta chain) was determined in a study of blood T cells in healthy people across ages. Across the study: With template switching, about one barcoded beta molecule was captured per two T cells. Overall study results and limits: Both higher diversity and more naive CD4+ cells marked long-lived donors when set against aged donors.

Peripheral blood was drawn, around 9.4 milliliters per donor. Every sample yielded at least 6.5 million isolated PBMCs. The second PCR ran about 6 to 11 cycles with a sample-barcoded 5' primer and J-beta primers. TCRdb re-called the 5' RACE reads through MiXCR, storing one row per CDR3 protein. The sample holds around 620,000 distinct CDR3 sequences, roughly 29% seen once. The CDR3 length is 16 residues. Germline CDR1 SGHVS, CDR2 FQNEAQ. As to this clonotype: What it binds is unknown. Sequence at one end of the junction differs from germline and may be a read error.

The chain has TRBV7-8 and TRBJ1-5; D possibly corresponds to TRBD1 (5 bases). The receptor was isolated from a woman aged 70-85 years in good health. The sequenced sample was blood. CDR3 protein: CASSLGKGFGNQLQHF. In DNA form, the CDR3 reads TGTGCCAGCAGCTTAGGAAAGGGGTTTGGCAATCAGCTCCAGCATTTT. Filled out from reference TRBV7-8 and TRBJ1-5, the complete variable domain reads GAGVSQSPRYKVAKRGQDVALRCDPISGHVSLFWYQQALGQGPEFLTYFQNEAQLDKSGLPSDRFFAERPEGSVSTLKIQRTQQEDSAVYLCASSLGKGFGNQLQHFGDGTRLSIL.